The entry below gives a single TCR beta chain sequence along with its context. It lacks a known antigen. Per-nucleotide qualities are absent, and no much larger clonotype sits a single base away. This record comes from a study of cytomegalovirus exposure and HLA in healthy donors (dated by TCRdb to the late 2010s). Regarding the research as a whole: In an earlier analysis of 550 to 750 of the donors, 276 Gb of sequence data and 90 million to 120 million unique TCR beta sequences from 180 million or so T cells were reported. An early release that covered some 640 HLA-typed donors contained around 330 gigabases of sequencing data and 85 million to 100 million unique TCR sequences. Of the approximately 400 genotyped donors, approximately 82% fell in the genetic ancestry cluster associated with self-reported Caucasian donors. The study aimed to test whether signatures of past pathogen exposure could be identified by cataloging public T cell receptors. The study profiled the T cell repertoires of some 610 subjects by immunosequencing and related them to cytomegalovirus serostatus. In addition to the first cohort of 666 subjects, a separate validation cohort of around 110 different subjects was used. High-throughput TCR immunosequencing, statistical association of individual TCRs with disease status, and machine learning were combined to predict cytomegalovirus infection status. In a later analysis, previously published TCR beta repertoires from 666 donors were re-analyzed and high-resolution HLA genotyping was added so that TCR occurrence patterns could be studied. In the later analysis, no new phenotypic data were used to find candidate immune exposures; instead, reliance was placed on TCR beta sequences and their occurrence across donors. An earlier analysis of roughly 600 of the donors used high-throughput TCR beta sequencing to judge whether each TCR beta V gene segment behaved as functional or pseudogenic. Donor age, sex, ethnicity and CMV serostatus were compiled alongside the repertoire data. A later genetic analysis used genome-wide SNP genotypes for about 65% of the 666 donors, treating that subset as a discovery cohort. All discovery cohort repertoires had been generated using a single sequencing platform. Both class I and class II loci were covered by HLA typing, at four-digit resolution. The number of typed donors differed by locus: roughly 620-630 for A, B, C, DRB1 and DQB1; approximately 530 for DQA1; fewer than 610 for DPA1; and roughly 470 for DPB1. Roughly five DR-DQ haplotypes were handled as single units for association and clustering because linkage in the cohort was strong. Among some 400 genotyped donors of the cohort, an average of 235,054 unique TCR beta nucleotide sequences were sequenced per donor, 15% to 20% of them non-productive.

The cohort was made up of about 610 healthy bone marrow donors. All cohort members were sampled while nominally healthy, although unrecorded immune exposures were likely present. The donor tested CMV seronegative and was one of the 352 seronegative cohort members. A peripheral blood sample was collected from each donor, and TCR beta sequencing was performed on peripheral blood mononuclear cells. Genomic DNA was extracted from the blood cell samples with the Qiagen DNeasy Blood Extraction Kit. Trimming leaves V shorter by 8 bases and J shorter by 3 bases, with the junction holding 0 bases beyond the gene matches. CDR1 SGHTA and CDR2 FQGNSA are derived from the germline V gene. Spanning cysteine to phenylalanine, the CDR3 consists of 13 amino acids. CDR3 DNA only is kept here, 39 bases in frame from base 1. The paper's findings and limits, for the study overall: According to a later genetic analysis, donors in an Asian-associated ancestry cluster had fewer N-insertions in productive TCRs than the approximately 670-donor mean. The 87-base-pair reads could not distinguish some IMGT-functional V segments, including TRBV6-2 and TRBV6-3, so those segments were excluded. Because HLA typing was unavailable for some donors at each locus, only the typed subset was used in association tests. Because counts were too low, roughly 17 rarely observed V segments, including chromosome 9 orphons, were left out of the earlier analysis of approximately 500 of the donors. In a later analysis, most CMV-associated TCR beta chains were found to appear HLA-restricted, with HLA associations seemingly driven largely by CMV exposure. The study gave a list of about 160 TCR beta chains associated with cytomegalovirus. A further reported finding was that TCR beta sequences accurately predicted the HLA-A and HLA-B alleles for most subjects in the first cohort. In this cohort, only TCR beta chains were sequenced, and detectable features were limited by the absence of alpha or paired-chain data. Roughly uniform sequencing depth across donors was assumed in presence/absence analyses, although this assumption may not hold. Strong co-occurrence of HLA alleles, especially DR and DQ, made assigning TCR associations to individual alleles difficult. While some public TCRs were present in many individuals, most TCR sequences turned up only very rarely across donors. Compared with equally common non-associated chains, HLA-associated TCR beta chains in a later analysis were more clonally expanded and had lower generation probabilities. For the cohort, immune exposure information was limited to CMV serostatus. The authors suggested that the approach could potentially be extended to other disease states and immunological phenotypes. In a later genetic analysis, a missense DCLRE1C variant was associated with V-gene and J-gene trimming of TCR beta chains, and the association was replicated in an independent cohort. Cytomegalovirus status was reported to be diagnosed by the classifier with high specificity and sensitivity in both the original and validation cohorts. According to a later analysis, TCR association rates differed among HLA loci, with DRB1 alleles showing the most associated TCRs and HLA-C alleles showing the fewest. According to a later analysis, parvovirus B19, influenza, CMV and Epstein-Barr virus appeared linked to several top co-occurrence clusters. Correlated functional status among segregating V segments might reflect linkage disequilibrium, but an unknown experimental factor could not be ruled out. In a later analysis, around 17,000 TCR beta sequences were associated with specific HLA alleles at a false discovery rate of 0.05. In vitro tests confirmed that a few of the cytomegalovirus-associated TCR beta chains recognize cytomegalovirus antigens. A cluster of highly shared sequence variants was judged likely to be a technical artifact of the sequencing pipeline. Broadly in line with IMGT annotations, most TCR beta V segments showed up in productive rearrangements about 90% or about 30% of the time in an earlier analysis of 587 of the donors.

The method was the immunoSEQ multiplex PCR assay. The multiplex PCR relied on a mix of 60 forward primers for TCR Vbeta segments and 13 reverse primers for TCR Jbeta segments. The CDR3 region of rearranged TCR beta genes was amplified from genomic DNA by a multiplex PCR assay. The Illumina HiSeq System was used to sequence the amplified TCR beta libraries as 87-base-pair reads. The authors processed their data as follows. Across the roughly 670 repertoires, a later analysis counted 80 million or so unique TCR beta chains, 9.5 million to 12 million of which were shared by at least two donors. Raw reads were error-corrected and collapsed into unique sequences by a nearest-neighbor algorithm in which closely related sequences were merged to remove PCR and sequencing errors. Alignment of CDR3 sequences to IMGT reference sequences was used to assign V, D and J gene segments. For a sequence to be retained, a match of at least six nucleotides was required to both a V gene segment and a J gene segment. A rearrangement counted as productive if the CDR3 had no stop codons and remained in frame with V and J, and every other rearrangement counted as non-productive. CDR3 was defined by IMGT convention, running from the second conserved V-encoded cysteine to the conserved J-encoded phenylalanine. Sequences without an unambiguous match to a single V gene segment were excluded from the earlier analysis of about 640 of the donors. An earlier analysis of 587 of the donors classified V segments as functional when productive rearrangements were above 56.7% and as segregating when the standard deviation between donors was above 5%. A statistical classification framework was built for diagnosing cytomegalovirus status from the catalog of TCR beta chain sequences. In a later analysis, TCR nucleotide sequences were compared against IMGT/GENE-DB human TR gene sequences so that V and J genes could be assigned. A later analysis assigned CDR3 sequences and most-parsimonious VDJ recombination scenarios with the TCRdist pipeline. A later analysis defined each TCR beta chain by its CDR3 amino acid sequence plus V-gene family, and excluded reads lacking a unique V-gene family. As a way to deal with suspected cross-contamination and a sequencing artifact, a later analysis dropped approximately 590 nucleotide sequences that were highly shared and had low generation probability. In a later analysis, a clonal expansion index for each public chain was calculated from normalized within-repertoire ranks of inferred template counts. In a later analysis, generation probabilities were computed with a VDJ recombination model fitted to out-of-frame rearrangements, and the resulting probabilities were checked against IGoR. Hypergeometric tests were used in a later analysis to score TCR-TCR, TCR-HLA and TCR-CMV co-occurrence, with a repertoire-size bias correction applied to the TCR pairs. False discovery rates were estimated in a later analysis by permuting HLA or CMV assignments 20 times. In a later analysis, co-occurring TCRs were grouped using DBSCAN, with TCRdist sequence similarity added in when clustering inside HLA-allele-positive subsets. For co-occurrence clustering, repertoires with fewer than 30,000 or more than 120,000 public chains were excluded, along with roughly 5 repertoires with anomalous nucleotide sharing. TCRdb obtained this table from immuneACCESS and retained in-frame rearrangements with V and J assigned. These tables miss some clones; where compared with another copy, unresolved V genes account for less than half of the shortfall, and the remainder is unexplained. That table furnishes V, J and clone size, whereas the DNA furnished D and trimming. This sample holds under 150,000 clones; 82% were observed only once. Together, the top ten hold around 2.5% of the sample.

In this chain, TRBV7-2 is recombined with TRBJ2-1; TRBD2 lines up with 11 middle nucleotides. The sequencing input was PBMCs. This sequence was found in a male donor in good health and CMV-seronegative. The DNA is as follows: TGTGCCAGCGGGACTAGCGGCTACAATGAGCAGTTCTTC. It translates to CASGTSGYNEQFF.